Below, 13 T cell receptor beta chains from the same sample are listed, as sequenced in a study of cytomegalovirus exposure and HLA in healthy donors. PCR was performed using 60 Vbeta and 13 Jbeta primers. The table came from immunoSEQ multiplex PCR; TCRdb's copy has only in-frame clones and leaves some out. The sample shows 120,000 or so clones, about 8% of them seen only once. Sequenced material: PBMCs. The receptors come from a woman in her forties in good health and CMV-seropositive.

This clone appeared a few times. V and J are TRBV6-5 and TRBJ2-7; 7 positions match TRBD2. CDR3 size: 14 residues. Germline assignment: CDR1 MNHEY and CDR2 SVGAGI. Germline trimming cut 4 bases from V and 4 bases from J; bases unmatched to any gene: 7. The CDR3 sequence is CASSFRGVVYEQYF. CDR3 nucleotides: TGTGCCAGCAGTTTCCGGGGGGTAGTTTACGAGCAGTACTTC.

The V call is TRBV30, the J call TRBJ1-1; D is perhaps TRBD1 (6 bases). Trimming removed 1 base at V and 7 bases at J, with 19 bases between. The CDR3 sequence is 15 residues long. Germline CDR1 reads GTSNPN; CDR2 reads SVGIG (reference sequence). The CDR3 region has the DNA TGTGCCTGGAGTGCCCCATCTCCTGGGGGCTTTGAAGCTTTCTTT. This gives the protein CAWSAPSPGGFEAFF.

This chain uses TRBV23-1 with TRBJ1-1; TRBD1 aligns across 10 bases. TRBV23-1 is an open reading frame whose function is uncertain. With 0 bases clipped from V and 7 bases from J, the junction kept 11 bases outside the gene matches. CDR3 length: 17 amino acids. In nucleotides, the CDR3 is TGCGCCAGCAGTCAATCAGGAGACAGGGGGCCTAAGGGTGAAGCTTTCTTT. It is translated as CASSQSGDRGPKGEAFF.

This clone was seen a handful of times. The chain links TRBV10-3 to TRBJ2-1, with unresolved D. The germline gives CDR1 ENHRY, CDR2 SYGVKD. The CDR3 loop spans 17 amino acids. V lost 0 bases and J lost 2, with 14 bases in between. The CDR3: CAISESARGIAYNEQFF. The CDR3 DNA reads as TGTGCCATCAGTGAGTCTGCCAGAGGAATAGCCTACAATGAGCAGTTCTTC.

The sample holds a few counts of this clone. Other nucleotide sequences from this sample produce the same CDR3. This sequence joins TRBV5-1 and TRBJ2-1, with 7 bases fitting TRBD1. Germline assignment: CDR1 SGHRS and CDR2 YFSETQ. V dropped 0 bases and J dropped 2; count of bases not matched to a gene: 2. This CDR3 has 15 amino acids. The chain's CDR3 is CASSLGQGPYNEQFF. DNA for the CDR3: TGCGCCAGCAGCTTGGGACAGGGACCCTACAATGAGCAGTTCTTC.

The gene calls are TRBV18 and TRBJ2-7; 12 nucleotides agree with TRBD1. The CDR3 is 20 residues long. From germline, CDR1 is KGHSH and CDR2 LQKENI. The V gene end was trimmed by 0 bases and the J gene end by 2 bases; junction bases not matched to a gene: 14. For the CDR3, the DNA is TGTGCCAGCTCACCACCAGCCGACCGAGGGACAGGGGGCTATCCCTACGAGCAGTACTTC. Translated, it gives CASSPPADRGTGGYPYEQYF.

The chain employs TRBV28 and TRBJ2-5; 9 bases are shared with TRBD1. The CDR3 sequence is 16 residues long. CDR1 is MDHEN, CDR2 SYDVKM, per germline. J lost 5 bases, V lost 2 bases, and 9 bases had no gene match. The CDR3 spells CASSLNPGQGGETQYF. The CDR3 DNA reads TGTGCCAGCAGTTTAAACCCGGGACAGGGCGGCGAGACCCAGTACTTC.

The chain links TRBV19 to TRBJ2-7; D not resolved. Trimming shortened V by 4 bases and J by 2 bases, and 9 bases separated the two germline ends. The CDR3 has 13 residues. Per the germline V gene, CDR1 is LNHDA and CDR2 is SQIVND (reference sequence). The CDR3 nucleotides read TGTGCCAGTAGTAGAAGTACGGCCTACGAGCAGTACTTC. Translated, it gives CASSRSTAYEQYF.

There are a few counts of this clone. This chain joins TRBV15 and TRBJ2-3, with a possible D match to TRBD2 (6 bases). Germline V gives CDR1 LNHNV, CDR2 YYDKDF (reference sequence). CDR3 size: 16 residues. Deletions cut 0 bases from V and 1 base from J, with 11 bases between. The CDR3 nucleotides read TGTGCCACCAGCAGAGACCGTGGCGGGGGCACAGATACGCAGTATTTT. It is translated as CATSRDRGGGTDTQYF. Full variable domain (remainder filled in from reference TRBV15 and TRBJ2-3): DAMVIQNPRYQVTQFGKPVTLSCSQTLNHNVMYWYQQKSSQAPKLLFHYYDKDFNNEADTPDNFQSRRPNTSFCFLDIRSPGLGDTAMYLCATSRDRGGGTDTQYFGPGTRLTVL.

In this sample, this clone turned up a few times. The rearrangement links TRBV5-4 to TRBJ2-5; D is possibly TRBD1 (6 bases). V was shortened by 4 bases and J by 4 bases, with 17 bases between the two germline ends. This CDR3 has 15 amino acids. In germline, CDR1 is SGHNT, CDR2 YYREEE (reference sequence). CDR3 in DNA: TGTGCCAGCAGCATCTTCCGGGACAAGGGAGAGACCCAGTACTTC. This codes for CASSIFRDKGETQYF.

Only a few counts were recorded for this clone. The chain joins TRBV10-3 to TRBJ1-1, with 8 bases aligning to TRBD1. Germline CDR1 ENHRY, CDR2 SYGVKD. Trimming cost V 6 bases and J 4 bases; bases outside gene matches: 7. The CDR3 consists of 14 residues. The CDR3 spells CAIRDRVAGTEAFF. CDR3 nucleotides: TGTGCCATCAGGGACAGGGTAGCGGGCACTGAAGCTTTCTTT.

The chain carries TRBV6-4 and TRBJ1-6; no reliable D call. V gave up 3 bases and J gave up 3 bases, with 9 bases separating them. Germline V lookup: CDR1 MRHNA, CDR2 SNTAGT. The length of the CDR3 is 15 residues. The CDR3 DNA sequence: TGTGCCAGCAGTGAAGAGTTTTACTATAATTCACCCCTCCACTTT. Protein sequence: CASSEEFYYNSPLHF.

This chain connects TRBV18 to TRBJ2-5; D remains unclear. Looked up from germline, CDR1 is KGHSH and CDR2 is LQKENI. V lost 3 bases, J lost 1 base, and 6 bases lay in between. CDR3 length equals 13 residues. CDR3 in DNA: TGTGCCAGCTCACCGGGCTTCCAAGAGACCCAGTACTTC. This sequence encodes CASSPGFQETQYF. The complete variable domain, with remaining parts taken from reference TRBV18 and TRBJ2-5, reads NAGVMQNPRHLVRRRGQEARLRCSPMKGHSHVYWYRQLPEEGLKFMVYLQKENIIDESGMPKERFSAEFPKEGPSILRIQQVVRGDSAAYFCASSPGFQETQYFGPGTRLLVL.